This T cell receptor beta chain came from a study of persistence of HIV-infected CD4 T cells. Anti-CD3/anti-CD28 beads served as a nonspecific positive control stimulus. Sorting selected CD4+ T cells upregulating both CD40 ligand and CD69. Undetectable plasma HIV-1 RNA below 50 copies/mL lasted at least 4 years. This was the immunoSEQ version 4 assay in survey mode. The repertoire was sequenced with immunoSEQ multiplex PCR; TCRdb's copy has only in-frame clones and lacks some. The sample lists roughly 35,000 clones; roughly 90% were seen once. CDR1 SGHRS and CDR2 YFSETQ come from the germline V gene. The CDR3 consists of 14 residues. V lost 4 bases and J lost 4; bases outside the gene matches: 4. With respect to this clone: Its antigen is currently unknown.

This TCR derives from an adult man with HIV who was CMV-seropositive. The chain links TRBV5-1 to TRBJ2-2, with 7 nucleotides matching TRBD1. Sample: CD4+ T cells sorted from PBMCs after roughly 18-hour stimulation, taken from a patient who received antiretroviral therapy. The CDR3 DNA follows: TGCGCCAGCAGCAGGGGACAGACCACCGGGGAGCTGTTTTTT. Translating it yields CASSRGQTTGELFF.